The 30 T cell receptor beta chains given below trace back to one sample, sequenced in a study of response to subunit inactivated influenza vaccine. Via MiXCR, TCRdb re-called the RT-PCR reads, giving one row per CDR3 protein. The sample lists 650,000 to 800,000 distinct CDR3 sequences; around 18% were seen once. The material sequenced was PBMCs from blood, taken 5 to 6 days after vaccination. The receptor set was obtained from a man aged 50 or older who received an inactivated influenza vaccine.

The CDR3 coding sequence is TGTGCCAGCAGCGGGGCTAGCGGGGCTATTTCCTACAATGAGCAGTTCTTC. Translated: CASSGASGAISYNEQFF. The V call is TRBV7-8, the J call TRBJ2-1, with 9 positions matching TRBD2. This CDR3 is built from 17 residues. Germline CDR1 and CDR2: SGHVS and FQNEAQ. V dropped 5 bases and J dropped 1; count of bases not matched to a gene: 9.

Here the CDR3 DNA reads TGTGCCAGCAGCTTAGGACCCGGGGCGGCCCACCACTTT. It codes for CASSLGPGAAHHF. This chain connects TRBV11-2 to TRBJ1-6; TRBD1 might be the D (5 bases). V was cut by 1 base and J by 18 bases, with 16 bases left in between. The germline V gene has CDR1 SGHAT and CDR2 FQNNGV. This CDR3 spans 13 amino acids.

The chain couples TRBV20-1 to TRBJ1-1; weak D call: TRBD1 (6 bases). The germline V and J ends were trimmed by 2 bases and 6 bases, with 10 bases remaining between them. Germline V gives CDR1 DFQATT, CDR2 SNEGSKA (reference sequence). This CDR3 has 12 residues. The CDR3 loop reads CSARKGQPEAFF. DNA for the CDR3: TGCAGTGCTAGAAAAGGACAGCCTGAAGCTTTCTTT.

The rearrangement uses TRBV20-1 and TRBJ2-1, with TRBD2 identical over 10 bases. This CDR3 spans 15 amino acids. Germline V lookup: CDR1 DFQATT, CDR2 SNEGSKA (reference sequence). The V gene end was trimmed by 0 bases and the J gene end by 5 bases; junction bases not matched to a gene: 4. CDR3 bases: TGCAGTGCTAGAGATTTTGGGACTAGCGACAATGAGCAGTTCTTC. This sequence encodes CSARDFGTSDNEQFF.

This chain uses TRBV10-3 with TRBJ2-7; D unresolved. V was trimmed by 2 bases and J by 2 bases, leaving 7 bases between them. CDR3 length equals 13 residues. The germline CDR1 and CDR2 sequences are ENHRY and SYGVKD. CDR3 sequence: CAISEGPTYEQYF. As DNA, the CDR3 is TGTGCCATCAGTGAGGGGCCCACCTACGAGCAGTACTTC.

The V call is TRBV20-1, the J call TRBJ1-2, with D uncertain. This CDR3 is built from 12 residues. The V and J ends lost 0 bases and 4 bases respectively, with 6 bases between them. Germline-derived CDR1 and CDR2 are DFQATT and SNEGSKA (reference sequence). The CDR3 reads CSARDTSYGYTF. The CDR3 coding sequence is TGCAGTGCTAGAGATACTAGCTATGGCTACACCTTC.

This clonotype was observed a few times. The CDR3 is CSVRGTDPNQPQHF. The CDR3 nucleotides are TGCAGCGTCCGCGGGACGGACCCTAATCAGCCCCAGCATTTT. The chain uses TRBV29-1 and TRBJ1-5; D possibly corresponds to TRBD1 (5 bases). V lost 6 bases and J 4 bases, leaving 16 bases between the germline ends. CDR3 length: 14 residues. Germline loops: CDR1 SQVTM, CDR2 ANQGSEA.

Points on this clonotype: A read error may produce the germline difference seen at one junction end. The chain uses TRBV13 and TRBJ2-3, with 12 bases lining up with TRBD2. CDR3 length: 17 residues. Germline CDR1 is PRHDT and CDR2 is FYEKMQ (reference sequence). This chain's CDR3 is CASSIRTSGVRRDTHYF. The CDR3 nucleotides read TGTGCCAGCAGCATCCGGACTAGCGGGGTGCGCAGAGATACGCATTATTTT.

The rearrangement links TRBV7-2 to TRBJ2-3, with 12 bases identical to TRBD2. Unmatched junction bases numbered 8, after V lost 2 bases and J lost 14 bases. The CDR3 spans 14 residues. The germline V gene has CDR1 SGHTA and CDR2 FQGNSA. The CDR3 here is CASSLLLAGGPGYF. In DNA form, the CDR3 reads TGTGCCAGCAGCTTATTACTAGCGGGGGGTCCCGGGTATTTT.

The J gene is TRBJ1-1, the V gene TRBV29-1; D unresolved. This CDR3 region has 11 residues. V lost 2 bases to trimming and J lost 1 base, with 2 bases between them. CDR1 SQVTM and CDR2 ANQGSEA come from the germline V gene. The CDR3 DNA follows: TGCAGCGTTGAAAGGAACACTGAAGCTTTCTTT. Translation gives CSVERNTEAFF.

The chain links TRBV20-1 to TRBJ2-5; D assignment may be TRBD1 or TRBD2 (5 bases each). CDR1 and CDR2 (germline): DFQATT, SNEGSKA (reference sequence). Deletions cut 5 bases from V and 1 base from J, with 17 bases between. CDR3 size: 15 residues. The CDR3: CSAPRQTGLQETQYF. CDR3 nucleotide sequence: TGCAGTGCTCCCCGACAAACGGGGCTCCAAGAGACCCAGTACTTC.

The chain carries TRBV5-6 and TRBJ2-1, with 7 bases identical to TRBD2. Trimming removed 4 bases from V and 1 base from J; junction bases left unmatched: 8. Per the germline V gene, CDR1 is SGHDT and CDR2 is YYEEEE. The CDR3 has 16 residues. In nucleotides, the CDR3 is TGTGCCAGCAGCCTATACCGGGGGGAATCCTACAATGAGCAGTTCTTC. This gives the protein CASSLYRGESYNEQFF.

The gene calls are TRBV29-1 and TRBJ1-2, with a possible D match to TRBD1 (5 bases). In germline, CDR1 is SQVTM, CDR2 ANQGSEA. This CDR3 has 10 residues. Trimming cost V 4 bases and J 8 bases, with 8 bases left between them. CDR3 nucleotide sequence: TGCAGCGTTGTCGGGACGGGCTACACCTTC. This sequence encodes CSVVGTGYTF.

The chain recombines TRBV7-9 with TRBJ2-2; the D is unclear. The CDR3 contains 16 residues. Germline V gene data show CDR1 as SEHNR and CDR2 as FQNEAQ (reference sequence). Trimming pared 6 bases from V and 3 bases from J, leaving 17 bases between. This CDR3 is CASRPPFRMDTGELFF. The CDR3 DNA reads as TGTGCCAGCAGGCCGCCTTTTAGGATGGACACCGGGGAGCTGTTTTTT.

The sample holds a few counts of this clonotype. The V and J genes are TRBV20-1 and TRBJ2-2, with 9 bases lining up with TRBD1. In germline, CDR1 is DFQATT, CDR2 SNEGSKA (reference sequence). The V gene end was trimmed by 4 bases and the J gene end by 0 bases; junction bases not matched to a gene: 9. CDR3 size: 17 residues. Here the CDR3 reads CSANRQGGYANTGELFF. CDR3 DNA: TGCAGTGCTAACAGACAGGGGGGATACGCGAACACCGGGGAGCTGTTTTTT.

The rearrangement uses TRBV4-3 and TRBJ2-3, with 9 positions matching TRBD1. With 2 bases clipped from V and 4 bases from J, the junction kept 7 bases outside the gene matches. Germline V gives CDR1 LGHNA, CDR2 YSLEER. CDR3 length equals 16 residues. CDR3 in amino acids: CASSQHRGRFPDTQYF. The CDR3 DNA is TGCGCCAGCAGCCAACACAGGGGGCGCTTCCCAGATACGCAGTATTTT.

This clonotype showed up just a few times. CDR3 residues: CASSPMGQGRRNYGYTF. As DNA, the CDR3 is TGTGCCAGCAGCCCTATGGGGCAGGGAAGGCGGAACTATGGCTACACCTTC. J is TRBJ1-2 and V is TRBV7-9, with D possibly TRBD1 on 5 matching bases. The CDR3 spans 17 residues. CDR1 SEHNR and CDR2 FQNEAQ come from the germline V gene (reference sequence). The V and J ends lost 5 bases and 2 bases respectively, with 21 bases between them.

V and J are TRBV29-1 and TRBJ1-1; D gene unclear. The V gene lost 1 base and the J gene lost 1 base, with 10 bases spanning the gap. In germline, CDR1 is SQVTM, CDR2 ANQGSEA. The length of the CDR3 is 14 residues. The DNA for the CDR3 is TGCAGCGTTGAAGGTAGGGCTACGAACACTGAAGCTTTCTTT. Protein product: CSVEGRATNTEAFF.

The chain employs TRBV5-1 and TRBJ2-2; D assignment may be TRBD1 or TRBD2 (5 bases each). Between the trimmed V and J ends, which lost 7 bases and 0 bases, there was a span of 25 bases. Germline CDR1 and CDR2: SGHRS and YFSETQ. This CDR3 has 19 amino acids. The CDR3 spells CASGLNARMAGPNTGELFF. The DNA for the CDR3 is TGCGCCAGCGGACTCAATGCCCGGATGGCAGGGCCGAACACCGGGGAGCTGTTTTTT.

This clonotype was picked up a small number of times. The genes are TRBV18 and TRBJ2-3, with 7 bases matching TRBD2. CDR1 KGHSH and CDR2 LQKENI come from the germline V gene. J was trimmed by 2 bases and V by 1 base; bases with no gene match: 3. This CDR3 has 15 residues. CDR3 amino acids: CASSPRAGDTDTQYF. In DNA, the CDR3 is TGTGCCAGCTCACCACGTGCGGGGGACACAGATACGCAGTATTTT.

This clonotype was recorded at least ten times. V is TRBV20-1 and J is TRBJ2-2; D is uncertain. The V gene's germline CDR1 is DFQATT and CDR2 SNEGSKA (reference sequence). The V end lost 4 bases, the J end lost 5 bases, and 8 bases lay between the germline ends. The CDR3 consists of 12 residues. The CDR3 loop is CSATRRTGELFF. The CDR3 DNA sequence: TGCAGTGCTACTCGGCGGACCGGGGAGCTGTTTTTT.

The rearrangement uses TRBV29-1 and TRBJ1-2; D may be TRBD1 (5 bases). CDR3 size: 13 residues. Germline V gives CDR1 SQVTM, CDR2 ANQGSEA. Trimming shortened V by 4 bases and J by 4 bases, and 13 bases separated the two germline ends. This chain's CDR3 is CSVGQILTYGYTF. DNA for the CDR3: TGCAGCGTTGGACAGATCCTAACCTATGGCTACACCTTC.

The V call is TRBV7-6, the J call TRBJ1-6; D gene unclear. The CDR3 runs to 14 residues. V shed 5 bases and J shed 1 base, with 6 bases lying between them. Per germline, CDR1 SGHVS and CDR2 FNYEAQ. For the CDR3, the DNA is TGTGCCAGCAGCCCGGGTTCCTATAATTCACCCCTCCACTTT. It encodes CASSPGSYNSPLHF. The full variable domain, rest sourced from reference TRBV7-6 and TRBJ1-6, is GAGVSQSPRYKVTKRGQDVALRCDPISGHVSLYWYRQALGQGPEFLTYFNYEAQQDKSGLPNDRFSAERPEGSISTLTIQRTEQRDSAMYRCASSPGSYNSPLHFGNGTRLTVT.

This clonotype was observed a handful of times. The chain couples TRBV12-3 or TRBV12-4 to TRBJ2-1; 13 nucleotides line up with TRBD2. The CDR3 sequence is 15 residues long. V gave up 5 bases and J gave up 4 bases; unmatched junction bases: 2. The CDR3: CASSTSGGGYNEQFF. DNA for the CDR3: TGTGCCAGCAGTACTAGCGGGGGGGGGTACAATGAGCAGTTCTTC.

The chain is built from TRBV27 and TRBJ2-7, with 12 positions matching TRBD1. Per germline, CDR1 MNHEY and CDR2 SMNVEV (reference sequence). With 2 bases clipped from V and 4 bases from J, the junction kept 3 bases outside the gene matches. The CDR3 is made up of 15 amino acids. The CDR3 loop is CASSLGTGGKYEQYF. CDR3 in DNA: TGTGCCAGCAGTTTAGGGACAGGGGGCAAGTACGAGCAGTACTTC.

CDR3 protein: CASSGTYRETQYF. The DNA of the CDR3 is TGTGCCAGCAGTGGGACATATCGGGAGACCCAGTACTTC. The J gene is TRBJ2-5, the V gene TRBV27; D is perhaps TRBD1 (6 bases). The CDR3 runs 13 residues. Germline V gene sequence: CDR1 MNHEY, CDR2 SMNVEV (reference sequence). V lost 5 bases, J lost 5 bases, and 12 bases lay in between.

This clonotype was found many times. The chain links TRBV5-1 to TRBJ2-3; D not certain. Germline V gene sequence: CDR1 SGHRS, CDR2 YFSETQ. Trimming stripped 4 bases from V and 2 bases from J, with 11 bases between. CDR3 length: 14 residues. The CDR3: CASSGADHTDTQYF. The CDR3 DNA sequence: TGCGCCAGCAGCGGTGCGGATCACACAGATACGCAGTATTTT.

This clonotype was found a few times. The J gene is TRBJ2-5, the V gene TRBV13; D may correspond to TRBD1 or TRBD2 (5 bases each). Per the germline V gene, CDR1 is PRHDT and CDR2 is FYEKMQ (reference sequence). The CDR3 loop spans 15 amino acids. The V gene lost 3 bases and the J gene lost 2 bases, with 13 bases spanning the gap. CDR3 nucleotides: TGTGCCAGCAGCTTTGGAGGAGAGGGGCAAGAGACCCAGTACTTC. Its translation is CASSFGGEGQETQYF.

The rearrangement joins TRBV7-9 to TRBJ2-3, with TRBD1 matching over 8 bases. Trimming removed 8 bases from V and 1 base from J; junction bases left unmatched: 8. Germline V gene sequence: CDR1 SEHNR, CDR2 FQNEAQ (reference sequence). The CDR3 contains 15 residues. The CDR3 DNA sequence: TGTGCCAGCCTCAAACCGGGACAGGGCACAGATACGCAGTATTTT. This translates into CASLKPGQGTDTQYF. The full variable domain, its missing parts supplied by reference TRBV7-9 and TRBJ2-3, is DTGVSQNPRHKITKRGQNVTFRCDPISEHNRLYWYRQTLGQGPEFLTYFQNEAQLEKSRLLSDRFSAERPKGSFSTLEIQRTEQGDSAMYLCASLKPGQGTDTQYFGPGTRLTVL.

This chain uses TRBV5-6 with TRBJ2-5; D unresolved. The V and J ends lost 0 bases and 4 bases respectively, with 13 bases between them. The CDR3 totals 15 residues. Germline V gene data show CDR1 as SGHDT and CDR2 as YYEEEE. CDR3 region: CASSLAAGLRETQYF. The CDR3 DNA sequence: TGTGCCAGCAGCTTGGCAGCTGGCCTGCGAGAGACCCAGTACTTC.